The clone carrying this T cell receptor (beta chain) was counted ten times or more. Each CDR3 protein gets one entry after TCRdb re-called the reads with MiXCR. The data contain about 180,000 distinct CDR3 sequences, approximately 14% of them singletons. The V gene end was trimmed by 4 bases and the J gene end by 6 bases; junction bases not matched to a gene: 5. From germline, CDR1 is SNHLY and CDR2 FYNNEI. This CDR3 is 13 amino acids long. The sample originates from a study of T cell repertoires in cytomegalovirus infection. The sample consisted of PBMCs. The clonotype originates from a human donor in good health (CMV status not recorded). Some clones in this sample may be carry-over from other donors' samples. V usage is TRBV2 and J usage is TRBJ2-7; the match to TRBD2 covers 8 bases. The CDR3 coding sequence is TGTGCCAGCAGTGCGTCGGGGGGGGGCGAGCAGTACTTC. Translation gives CASSASGGGEQYF. Full variable domain (missing parts from reference TRBV2 and TRBJ2-7): EPEVTQTPSHQVTQMGQEVILRCVPISNHLYFYWYRQILGQKVEFLVSFYNNEISEKSEIFDDQFSVERPDGSNFTLKIRSTKLEDSAMYFCASSASGGGEQYFGPGTRLTVT.